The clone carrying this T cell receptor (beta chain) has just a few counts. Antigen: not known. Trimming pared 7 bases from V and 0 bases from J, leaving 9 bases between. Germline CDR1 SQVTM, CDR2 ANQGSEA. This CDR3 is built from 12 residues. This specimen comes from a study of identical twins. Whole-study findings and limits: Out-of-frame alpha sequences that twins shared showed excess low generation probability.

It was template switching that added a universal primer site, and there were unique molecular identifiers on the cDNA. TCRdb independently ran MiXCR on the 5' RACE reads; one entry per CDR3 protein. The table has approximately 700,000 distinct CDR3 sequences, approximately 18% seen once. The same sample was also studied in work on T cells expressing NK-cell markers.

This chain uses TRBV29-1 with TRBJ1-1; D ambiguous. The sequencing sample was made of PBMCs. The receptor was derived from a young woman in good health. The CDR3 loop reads CSAFHLNTEAFF. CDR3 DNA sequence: TGCAGCGCATTTCATTTGAACACTGAAGCTTTCTTT.